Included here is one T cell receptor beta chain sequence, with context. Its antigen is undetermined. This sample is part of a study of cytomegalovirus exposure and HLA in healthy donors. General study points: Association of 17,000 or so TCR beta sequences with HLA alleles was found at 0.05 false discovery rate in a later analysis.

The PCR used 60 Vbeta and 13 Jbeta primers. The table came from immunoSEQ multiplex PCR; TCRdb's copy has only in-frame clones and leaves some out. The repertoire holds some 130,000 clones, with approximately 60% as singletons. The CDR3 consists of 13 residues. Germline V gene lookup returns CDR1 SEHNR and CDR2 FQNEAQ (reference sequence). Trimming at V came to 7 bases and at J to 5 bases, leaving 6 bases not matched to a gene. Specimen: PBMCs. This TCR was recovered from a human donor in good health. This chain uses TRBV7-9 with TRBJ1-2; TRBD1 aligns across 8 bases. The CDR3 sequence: CASTGQGAYGYTF. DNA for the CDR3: TGTGCCAGCACCGGGCAGGGGGCATATGGCTACACCTTC.